This record concerns one T cell receptor (beta chain) sequence. Antigen specificity is unknown. The CDR3 runs to 16 residues. Trimming took 5 bases from V and 6 from J; bases not matched to a gene: 11. Germline V lookup: CDR1 SEHNR, CDR2 FQNEAQ (reference sequence). Survey-level resolution applied to immunoSEQ assay v3.0. Clones were read by immunoSEQ multiplex PCR, and TCRdb kept only the in-frame ones, dropping some. Of over 25,000 clones listed, over 75% were seen once; the top ten hold 7.5% to 10%. The data originate from a study of long-term antiretroviral therapy in people with HIV. Study in general: Collection dates of the earliest samples fall about a decade before the 2015 immediate-ART recommendation.

Each HIV participant was treated in the United States. Study results and caveats: On ART adherence, viral resistance or therapy changes, no data were available.

The sequencing here drew on unsorted PBMCs, taken 1.5 years before starting antiretroviral therapy. The receptor comes from a young man with HIV. The chain joins TRBV7-9 to TRBJ1-4; 8 bases agree with TRBD1. CDR3 protein: CASSRNDRGWDEKLFF. CDR3 bases: TGTGCCAGCAGCCGAAACGACAGGGGATGGGATGAAAAACTGTTTTTT.